This T cell receptor (beta chain) was obtained from a study of blood T cell repertoires in COVID-19. About the study: From T cells, B-cell-depleted T cells, or PBMCs came the material, which was cDNA or gDNA.

The CDR3 is 13 amino acids. Original handling: It was from reference gene primer amplification that nucleated cell counts were estimated. Sequencing was performed with immunoSEQ multiplex PCR; in TCRdb, only in-frame clones are kept and a portion is missing. V, J and clone size reflect that table, while D and trimming were determined from the DNA. The table records roughly 150,000 clones, more than 85% of them present only once. Sequenced material: peripheral blood. The rearrangement links TRBV21-1 to TRBJ2-2; the D call TRBD2 from the table was never checked on the DNA. TRBV21-1 is deemed a pseudogene. This sequence originates from an elderly woman with COVID-19, enrolled during active disease. The CDR3 nucleotides read TGTGCCAGCAGCCCAAGGAGCACCGGGGAGCTGTTTTTT. Its protein is CASSPRSTGELFF.